A selection of T cell receptor beta chains follows, all from one sample in a study of response to subunit inactivated influenza vaccine. Each CDR3 protein is one row after TCRdb ran MiXCR on the RT-PCR reads. The sample has hundreds of thousands of distinct CDR3 sequences; roughly 14% are singletons. The material was PBMCs from blood, obtained roughly 12 days after vaccination. Every receptor here comes from a man aged 50 to 60 who received an inactivated influenza vaccine. CDR3s include the opening cysteine and the closing phenylalanine or tryptophan. D genes are given only for firm matches. Clone size is shown for a subset of rows, as once, few, many or a class of expanded clone.

D gene: TRBD2; V gene: TRBV5-1; clone size: -; J gene: TRBJ2-5; CDR3 DNA: TGCGCCAGCAGCTGGGTAGCGGGAGCGTCCGAGACCCAGTACTTC; CDR3 protein: CASSWVAGASETQYF
D gene: -; V gene: TRBV9; clone size: many; J gene: TRBJ2-2; CDR3 DNA: TGTGCCAGCAGCGTCATATCCACCGGGGAGCTGTTTTTT; CDR3 protein: CASSVISTGELFF
D gene: TRBD2; V gene: TRBV7-3; clone size: many; J gene: TRBJ2-3; CDR3 DNA: TGTGCCAGCAGCTTAATGGGACTAGGGGATACGCAGTATTTT; CDR3 protein: CASSLMGLGDTQYF
D gene: TRBD2; V gene: TRBV6-1; clone size: many; J gene: TRBJ2-3; CDR3 DNA: TGTGCCAGCAGGGCTAGCGGTTCCCGCACAGATACGCAGTATTTT; CDR3 protein: CASRASGSRTDTQYF
D gene: -; V gene: TRBV6-2/TRBV6-3; clone size: few; J gene: TRBJ2-5; CDR3 DNA: TGTGCCAGCAGTGGAAACGGGGAGACCCAGTACTTC; CDR3 protein: CASSGNGETQYF
D gene: -; V gene: TRBV4-1; clone size: few; J gene: TRBJ1-4; CDR3 DNA: TGCGCCAGCAGCCACGCGCGTAATGAAAAACTGTTTTTT; CDR3 protein: CASSHARNEKLFF
D gene: -; V gene: TRBV7-8; clone size: few; J gene: TRBJ1-1; CDR3 DNA: TGTGCCAGCAGCTTATGGCAGGTTGGGGACACTGAAGCTTTCTTT; CDR3 protein: CASSLWQVGDTEAFF
D gene: TRBD1; V gene: TRBV12-3/TRBV12-4; clone size: few; J gene: TRBJ2-5; CDR3 DNA: TGTGCCAGCAGTTTACATGACAGGGTCCAAACCCAGTACTTC; CDR3 protein: CASSLHDRVQTQYF
D gene: TRBD1; V gene: TRBV7-9; clone size: few; J gene: TRBJ1-6; CDR3 DNA: TGTGCCAGCAGACTTACAGGGGACAATTCACCCCTCCACTTT; CDR3 protein: CASRLTGDNSPLHF
D gene: -; V gene: TRBV4-3; clone size: few; J gene: TRBJ2-1; CDR3 DNA: TGCGCCAGCAGCCAAGATGCCGGGTCCTACAATGAGCAGTTCTTC; CDR3 protein: CASSQDAGSYNEQFF
D gene: TRBD2; V gene: TRBV6-2/TRBV6-3; clone size: few; J gene: TRBJ2-3; CDR3 DNA: TGTGCCAGCATTAATAGCGGGAGTCGCGCAGATACGCAGTATTTT; CDR3 protein: CASINSGSRADTQYF
D gene: -; V gene: TRBV3-1; clone size: few; J gene: TRBJ1-3; CDR3 DNA: TGTGCCAGCAGCCGGGACGGTATCTCTGGAAACACCATATATTTT; CDR3 protein: CASSRDGISGNTIYF
D gene: -; V gene: TRBV12-3/TRBV12-4; clone size: few; J gene: TRBJ2-5; CDR3 DNA: TGTGCCAGCAGTTTTTCGGGGGTGCTGCGAGAGACCCAGTACTTC; CDR3 protein: CASSFSGVLRETQYF
D gene: -; V gene: TRBV9; clone size: -; J gene: TRBJ2-7; CDR3 DNA: TGTGCCAGCAGCGTAGAAGGGGGGCATGGGTACGAGCAGTACTTC; CDR3 protein: CASSVEGGHGYEQYF
D gene: -; V gene: TRBV7-9; clone size: -; J gene: TRBJ2-2; CDR3 DNA: TGTACCAGCAGCTTAGGCGGGGCGAACACCGGGGAGCTGTTTTTT; CDR3 protein: CTSSLGGANTGELFF
D gene: -; V gene: TRBV29-1; clone size: few; J gene: TRBJ1-5; CDR3 DNA: TGCAGCGTAAGCCAGGAAGGCAATCAGCCCCAGCATTTT; CDR3 protein: CSVSQEGNQPQHF
D gene: TRBD2; V gene: TRBV6-4; clone size: few; J gene: TRBJ2-1; CDR3 DNA: TGTGCCAGCAGTCCCTTAGCGGGATCTGGCAATGAGCAGTTCTTC; CDR3 protein: CASSPLAGSGNEQFF